Listed below are T cell receptor beta chains from one sample, sequenced in a study of blood T cell repertoires in COVID-19. The table came from immunoSEQ multiplex PCR; TCRdb's copy has only in-frame clones and leaves some out. This table holds approximately 110,000 clones, 81% found once. The sequencing sample was made of peripheral blood. The receptors here all came from a middle-aged man with acute or convalescent COVID-19. CDR3s include the opening cysteine and the closing phenylalanine or tryptophan. A D gene is named only where the DNA matches it firmly. The size entry is marked missing in some rows and otherwise reads once, few, many or a size class.

>TRBD1|TRBJ1-2|.|TRBV29-1
TGCAGCGGCACAGGGGCGGGTATTGGCTACACCTTC
CSGTGAGIGYTF
>.|TRBJ2-3|once|TRBV30
TGTGCCTGGAGTGGGGGGGTTACTAGCACAGATACGCAGTATTTT
CAWSGGVTSTDTQYF
>.|TRBJ1-2|.|TRBV7-2
TGTGCCAGCAGCTTACGGGGAACCAACTATGGCTACACCTTC
CASSLRGTNYGYTF
>.|TRBJ1-1|once|TRBV5-1
TGCGCCAGCAGCTGGGGAGAGGGTGCGGCTTTCTTT
CASSWGEGAAFF
>TRBD1|TRBJ1-3|.|TRBV19
TGTGCCAGTAAGGACAGGGAACTGGCCGGAAACACCATATATTTT
CASKDRELAGNTIYF
>.|TRBJ1-2|.|TRBV7-9
TGTGCCAGCAGCTTATCGACAGGTTCCTATGGCTACACCTTC
CASSLSTGSYGYTF
>TRBD2|TRBJ2-3|.|TRBV2
TGTGCCAGCAGTATAGCGGGGCTAACAGATACGCAGTATTTT
CASSIAGLTDTQYF
>.|TRBJ2-3|.|TRBV29-1
TGCAGCGTTGAGTCCCCCTCCCGGAGGGATACGCAGTATTTT
CSVESPSRRDTQYF
>TRBD1|TRBJ1-2|.|TRBV3-1/TRBV3-2
TGTGCCAGCAGCCAAGATCTGTCGGCAGGGGGATCCCTCGGCTACACCTTC
CASSQDLSAGGSLGYTF
>TRBD1|TRBJ1-4|few|TRBV5-1
TGCGCCAGCAGCCCAACCGGGACAGGGGGTGAAAAACTGTTTTTT
CASSPTGTGGEKLFF
>.|TRBJ1-6|.|TRBV4-1
TGCGCCAGCAGCCACGGAGGGACCGTAGGAGCACCCCTCCACTTT
CASSHGGTVGAPLHF
>TRBD2|TRBJ2-2|.|TRBV5-5
TGTGCCAGCAGCCCACTAGCGGGGGACTACACCGGGGAGCTGTTTTTT
CASSPLAGDYTGELFF
>.|TRBJ1-3|once|TRBV5-4
TGTGCCAGCAGCTTACAGGGCTCTGGAAACACCATATATTTT
CASSLQGSGNTIYF
>TRBD1|TRBJ1-5|.|TRBV4-1
TGCGCCAGCAGCCACCCCGGGGGGCCGGACAGGGGCCGGTCCCAGCATTTT
CASSHPGGPDRGRSQHF
>.|TRBJ2-3|few|TRBV23-1
TGCGCCAGCAGTCGCCTTAACAGAAAAACTAGCACAGATACGCAGTATTTT
CASSRLNRKTSTDTQYF
>TRBD2|TRBJ2-3|.|TRBV6-5
TGTGCCAGCAGTTCCCCCAGCGGGGGCAGCACAGATACGCAGTATTTT
CASSSPSGGSTDTQYF
>TRBD2|TRBJ2-2|once|TRBV4-2
TGTGCCAGCAGCCAAGATGGGGTGTACGGGGGGGCCGGTACCGGGGAGCTGTTTTTT
CASSQDGVYGGAGTGELFF